The present T cell receptor (beta chain) was sequenced within a study of shared clonotypes between healthy human individuals. All donors were healthy HIV-negative adults lacking recent acute infections or vaccinations. A CD45RA-negative memory subset and a CD45RA+ naive subset were separated from the CD4+ cells. Clones were sequenced by immunoSEQ multiplex PCR, and TCRdb holds only the in-frame ones, with some missing. The sample comprises over a million clones, about 74% of which are singletons, and over 1.3% rests with the top ten. After removal of 3 bases from V and 10 bases from J, the junction contained 9 bases not matched to a gene. The length of the CDR3 is 16 residues. Germline loops: CDR1 LNHDA, CDR2 SQIVND (reference sequence). This clone appeared once.

The J gene is TRBJ1-6, the V gene TRBV19; the match to TRBD1 covers 10 bases. The TCR sequence derives from a man between 18 and 35 years old in good health. The specimen was memory CD4+ T cells sorted from blood. The sample's subset: CD45RA-negative fraction. CDR3 protein: CASSIWDRGRESPLHF. CDR3 nucleotide sequence: TGTGCCAGTAGTATTTGGGACAGGGGCAGGGAGTCACCCCTCCACTTT.